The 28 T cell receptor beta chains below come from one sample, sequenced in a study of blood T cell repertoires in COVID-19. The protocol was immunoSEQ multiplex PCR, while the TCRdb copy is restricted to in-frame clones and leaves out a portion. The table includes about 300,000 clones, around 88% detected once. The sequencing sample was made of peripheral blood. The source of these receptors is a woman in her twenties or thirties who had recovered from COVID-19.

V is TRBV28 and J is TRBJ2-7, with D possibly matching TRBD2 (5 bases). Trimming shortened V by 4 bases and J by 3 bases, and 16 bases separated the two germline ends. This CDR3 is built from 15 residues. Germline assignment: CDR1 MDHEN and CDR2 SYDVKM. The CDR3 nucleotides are TGTGCCAGCAGTTCCGTGGACTCTTCCTTCTACGAGCAGTACTTC. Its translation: CASSSVDSSFYEQYF.

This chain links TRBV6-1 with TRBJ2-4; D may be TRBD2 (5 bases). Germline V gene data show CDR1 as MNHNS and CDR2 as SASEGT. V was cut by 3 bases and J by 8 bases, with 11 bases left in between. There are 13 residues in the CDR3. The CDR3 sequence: CASSESFGDIQYF. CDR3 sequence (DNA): TGTGCCAGCAGTGAGTCATTCGGGGACATTCAGTACTTC.

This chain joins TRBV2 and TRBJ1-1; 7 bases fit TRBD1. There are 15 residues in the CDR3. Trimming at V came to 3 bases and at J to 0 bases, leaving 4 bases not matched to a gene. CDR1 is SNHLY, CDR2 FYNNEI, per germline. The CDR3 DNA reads TGTGCCAGCAGTGACAGGGGGATCATGAACACTGAAGCTTTCTTT. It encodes CASSDRGIMNTEAFF.

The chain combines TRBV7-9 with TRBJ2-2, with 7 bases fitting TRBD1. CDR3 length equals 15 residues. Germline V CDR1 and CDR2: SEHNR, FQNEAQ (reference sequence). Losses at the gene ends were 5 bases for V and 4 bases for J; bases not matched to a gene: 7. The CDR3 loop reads CASSQGTVATGELFF. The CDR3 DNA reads TGTGCCAGCAGCCAAGGGACAGTCGCCACCGGGGAGCTGTTTTTT.

Written as DNA, the CDR3 is TGCGCCAGCAGCCAAGATCTTTCGGGACAAACTAATGGCTACACCTTC. The encoded protein is CASSQDLSGQTNGYTF. The rearrangement links TRBV4-1 to TRBJ1-2; D perhaps matches TRBD1 (6 bases). The CDR3 runs 16 residues. The V end was cut by 0 bases, the J end by 6 bases, with 17 bases between. Germline CDR1 MGHRA, CDR2 YSYEKL.

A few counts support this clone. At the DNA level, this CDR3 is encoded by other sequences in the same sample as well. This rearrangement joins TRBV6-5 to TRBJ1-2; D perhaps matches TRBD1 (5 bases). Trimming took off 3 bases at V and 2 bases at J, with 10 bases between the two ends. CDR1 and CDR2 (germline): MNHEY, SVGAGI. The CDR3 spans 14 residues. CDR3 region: CASSYGQGNYGYTF. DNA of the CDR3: TGTGCCAGCAGTTATGGGCAGGGAAACTATGGCTACACCTTC.

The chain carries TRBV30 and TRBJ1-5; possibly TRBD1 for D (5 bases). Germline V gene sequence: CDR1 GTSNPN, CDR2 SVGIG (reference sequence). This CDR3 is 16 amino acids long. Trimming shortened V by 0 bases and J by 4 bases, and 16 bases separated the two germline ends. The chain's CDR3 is CAWSVQSPRGNQPQHF. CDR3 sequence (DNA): TGTGCCTGGAGTGTACAGTCCCCTCGGGGGAATCAGCCCCAGCATTTT.

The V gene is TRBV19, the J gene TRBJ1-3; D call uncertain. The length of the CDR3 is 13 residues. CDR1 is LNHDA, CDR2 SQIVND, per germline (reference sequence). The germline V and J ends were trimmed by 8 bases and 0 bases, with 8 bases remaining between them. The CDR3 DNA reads TGTGCCAGTCAGTACCTCTCTGGAAACACCATATATTTT. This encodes CASQYLSGNTIYF.

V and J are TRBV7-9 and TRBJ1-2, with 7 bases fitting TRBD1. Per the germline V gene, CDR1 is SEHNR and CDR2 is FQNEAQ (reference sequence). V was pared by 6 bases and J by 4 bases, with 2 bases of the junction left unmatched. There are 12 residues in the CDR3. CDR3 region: CASSRQGYGYTF. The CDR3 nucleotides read TGTGCCAGCAGTAGACAGGGCTATGGCTACACCTTC.

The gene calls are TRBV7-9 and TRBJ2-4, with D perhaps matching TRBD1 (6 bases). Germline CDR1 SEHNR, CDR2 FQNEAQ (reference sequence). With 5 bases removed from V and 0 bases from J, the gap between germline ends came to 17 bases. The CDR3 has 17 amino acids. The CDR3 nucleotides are TGTGCCAGCAGCCATATTCAGGGACAACTAGCCAAAAACATTCAGTACTTC. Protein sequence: CASSHIQGQLAKNIQYF.

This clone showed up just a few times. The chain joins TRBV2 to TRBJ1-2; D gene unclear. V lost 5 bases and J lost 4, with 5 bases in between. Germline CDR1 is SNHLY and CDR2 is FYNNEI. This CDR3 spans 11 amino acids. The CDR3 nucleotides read TGTGCCAGCAGTCCGGGCTATGGCTACACCTTC. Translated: CASSPGYGYTF.

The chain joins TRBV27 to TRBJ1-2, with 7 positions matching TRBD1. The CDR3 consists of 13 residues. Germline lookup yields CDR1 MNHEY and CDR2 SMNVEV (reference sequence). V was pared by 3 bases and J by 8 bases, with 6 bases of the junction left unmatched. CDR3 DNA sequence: TGTGCCAGCAGTTTTACAGGGGCCGGGGGCTACACCTTC. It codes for CASSFTGAGGYTF.

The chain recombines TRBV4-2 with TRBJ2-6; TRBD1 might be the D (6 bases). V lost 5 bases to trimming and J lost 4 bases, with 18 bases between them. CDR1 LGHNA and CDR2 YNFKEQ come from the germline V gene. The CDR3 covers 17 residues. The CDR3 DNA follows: TGTGCCAGCAGCGTACAGGGTTATGGTTCGGGGGCCAACGTCCTGACTTTC. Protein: CASSVQGYGSGANVLTF.

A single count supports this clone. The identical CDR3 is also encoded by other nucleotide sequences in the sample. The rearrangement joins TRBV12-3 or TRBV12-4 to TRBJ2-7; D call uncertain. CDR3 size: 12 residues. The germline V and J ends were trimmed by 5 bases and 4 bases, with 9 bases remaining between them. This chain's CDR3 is CASSLRGYEQYF. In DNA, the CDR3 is TGTGCCAGCAGTCTCCGAGGATACGAGCAGTACTTC.

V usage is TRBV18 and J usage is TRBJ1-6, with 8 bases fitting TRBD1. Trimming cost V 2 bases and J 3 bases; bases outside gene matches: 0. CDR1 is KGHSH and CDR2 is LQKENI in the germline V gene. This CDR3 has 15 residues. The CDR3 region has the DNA TGTGCCAGCTCACCAGGACAGGGCTATAATTCACCCCTCCACTTT. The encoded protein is CASSPGQGYNSPLHF. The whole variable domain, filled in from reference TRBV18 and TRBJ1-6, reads NAGVMQNPRHLVRRRGQEARLRCSPMKGHSHVYWYRQLPEEGLKFMVYLQKENIIDESGMPKERFSAEFPKEGPSILRIQQVVRGDSAAYFCASSPGQGYNSPLHFGNGTRLTVT.

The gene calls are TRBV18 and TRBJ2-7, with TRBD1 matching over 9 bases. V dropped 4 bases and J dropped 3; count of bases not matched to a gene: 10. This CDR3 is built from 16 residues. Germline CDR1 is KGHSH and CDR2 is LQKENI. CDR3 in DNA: TGTGCCAGCTCACTCTCGGACAGGGGCTCCTTCTACGAGCAGTACTTC. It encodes CASSLSDRGSFYEQYF. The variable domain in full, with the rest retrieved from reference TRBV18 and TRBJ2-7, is NAGVMQNPRHLVRRRGQEARLRCSPMKGHSHVYWYRQLPEEGLKFMVYLQKENIIDESGMPKERFSAEFPKEGPSILRIQQVVRGDSAAYFCASSLSDRGSFYEQYFGPGTRLTVT.

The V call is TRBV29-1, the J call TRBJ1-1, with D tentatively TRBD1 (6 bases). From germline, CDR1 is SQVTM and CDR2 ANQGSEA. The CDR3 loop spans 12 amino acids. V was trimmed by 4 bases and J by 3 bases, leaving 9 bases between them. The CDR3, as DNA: TGCAGCGTTGTTCCAGGGGACACTGAAGCTTTCTTT. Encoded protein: CSVVPGDTEAFF.

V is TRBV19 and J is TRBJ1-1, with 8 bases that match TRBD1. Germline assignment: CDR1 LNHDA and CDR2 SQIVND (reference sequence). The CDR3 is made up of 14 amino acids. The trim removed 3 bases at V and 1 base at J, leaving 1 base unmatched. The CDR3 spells CASSIQGANTEAFF. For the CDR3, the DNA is TGTGCCAGTAGTATCCAGGGGGCGAACACTGAAGCTTTCTTT.

The CDR3 loop reads CASSYETGGYGYTF. In DNA, the CDR3 is TGTGCCAGCAGTTACGAGACAGGGGGCTATGGCTACACCTTC. The rearrangement uses TRBV6-6 and TRBJ1-2; the match to TRBD1 covers 9 bases. CDR1 is MNHNY and CDR2 is SVGAGI in the germline V gene (reference sequence). With V trimmed by 2 bases and J by 4 bases, 2 bases remained unmatched. CDR3 length: 14 amino acids.

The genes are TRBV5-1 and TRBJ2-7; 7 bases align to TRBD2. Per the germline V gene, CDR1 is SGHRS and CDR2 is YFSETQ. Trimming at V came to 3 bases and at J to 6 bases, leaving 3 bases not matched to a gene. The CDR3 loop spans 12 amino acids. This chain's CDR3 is CASSSAGVEQYF. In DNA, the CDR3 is TGCGCCAGCAGCTCGGCGGGGGTCGAGCAGTACTTC.

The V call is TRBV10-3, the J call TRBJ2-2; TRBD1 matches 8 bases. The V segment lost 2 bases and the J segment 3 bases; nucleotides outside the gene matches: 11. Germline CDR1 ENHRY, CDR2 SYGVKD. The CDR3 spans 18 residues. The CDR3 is CAISENHRQGADTGELFF. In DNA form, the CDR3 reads TGTGCCATCAGTGAGAATCATAGGCAGGGGGCTGACACCGGGGAGCTGTTTTTT.

CDR3 DNA sequence: TGTGCCAGCAGCCGAGTAGCGGGGGAAGAGACCCAGTACTTC. Its translation: CASSRVAGEETQYF. The V call is TRBV7-8, the J call TRBJ2-5; 9 nucleotides align to TRBD2. Germline values: CDR1 SGHVS, CDR2 FQNEAQ. V shed 5 bases and J 3 bases; nucleotides not matched to a gene: 4. This CDR3 is 14 amino acids long.

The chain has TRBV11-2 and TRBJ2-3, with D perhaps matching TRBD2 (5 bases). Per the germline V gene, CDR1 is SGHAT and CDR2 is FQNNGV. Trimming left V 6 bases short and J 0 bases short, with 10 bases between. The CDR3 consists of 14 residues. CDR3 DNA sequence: TGTGCCAGCAGGCTCCGGGGAAGCACAGATACGCAGTATTTT. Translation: CASRLRGSTDTQYF.

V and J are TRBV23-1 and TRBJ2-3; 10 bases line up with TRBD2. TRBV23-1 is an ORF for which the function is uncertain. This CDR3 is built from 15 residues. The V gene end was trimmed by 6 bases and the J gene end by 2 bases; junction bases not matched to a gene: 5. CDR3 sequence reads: CASRGSGGDTDTQYF. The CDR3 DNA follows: TGCGCCAGCAGGGGCAGCGGGGGGGACACAGATACGCAGTATTTT.

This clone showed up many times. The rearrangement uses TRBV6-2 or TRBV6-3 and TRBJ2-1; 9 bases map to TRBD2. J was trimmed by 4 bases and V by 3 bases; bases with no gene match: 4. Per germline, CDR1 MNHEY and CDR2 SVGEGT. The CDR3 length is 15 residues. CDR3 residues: CASSYSGGEYNEQFF. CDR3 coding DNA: TGTGCCAGCAGTTATAGCGGGGGAGAATACAATGAGCAGTTCTTC.

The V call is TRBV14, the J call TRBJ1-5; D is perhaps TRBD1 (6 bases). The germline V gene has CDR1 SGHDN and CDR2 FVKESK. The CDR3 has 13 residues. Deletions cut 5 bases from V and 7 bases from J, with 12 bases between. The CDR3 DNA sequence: TGTGCCAGCAGCGCACAGGGAGGGCAGCCCCAGCATTTT. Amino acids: CASSAQGGQPQHF.

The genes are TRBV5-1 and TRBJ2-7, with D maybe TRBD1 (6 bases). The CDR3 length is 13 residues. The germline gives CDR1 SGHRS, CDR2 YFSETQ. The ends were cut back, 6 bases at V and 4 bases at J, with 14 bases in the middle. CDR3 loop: CASTAGDMYEQYF. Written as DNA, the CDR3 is TGCGCCAGCACAGCAGGGGACATGTACGAGCAGTACTTC.

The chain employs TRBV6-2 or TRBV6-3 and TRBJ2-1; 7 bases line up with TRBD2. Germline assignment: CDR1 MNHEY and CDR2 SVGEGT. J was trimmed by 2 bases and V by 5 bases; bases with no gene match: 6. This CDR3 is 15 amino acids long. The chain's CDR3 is CASSAVGGTYNEQFF. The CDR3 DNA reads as TGTGCCAGCAGTGCTGTCGGGGGGACCTACAATGAGCAGTTCTTC.